Given below is one T cell receptor beta chain in context. Its antigen is undetermined. Template switching added a universal primer site, and cDNA bore unique molecular identifiers. MiXCR was run by TCRdb on the 5' RACE reads, yielding one entry per CDR3 protein. The data contain about 530,000 distinct CDR3 sequences, more than 20% of them singletons. V was cut by 10 bases and J by 9 bases, with 36 bases left in between. This CDR3 region has 18 residues. The sample originates from a study of identical twins. Study-level results: Possibly, invariant MAIT and iNKT cells partly confounded zero-insertion analyses. Clonotypes of the beta chain that were abundant in cord blood carried fewer insertions (memory repertoires showed none). Donors were not followed over many years; analysis was cross-sectional.

These same records also appear under a second study, on yellow fever vaccine responses in identical twins.

This sequence originates from a woman younger than 35 in good health. The V gene is TRBV12-3 or TRBV12-4, the J gene TRBJ2-5; TRBD2 is a possible D gene (6 bases). The sample taken for sequencing was CD4+ T cells sorted from blood. CDR3 loop: CAICAAGWNNGLNGAQYF. The CDR3 bases are TGTGCCATCTGCGCCGCGGGGTGGAATAACGGTTTGAATGGGGCCCAGTACTTC.